This is a list of T cell receptor beta chains from one sample in a study of OX40 agonist ivuxolimab in advanced cancers. Measured with immunoSEQ multiplex PCR; TCRdb has only the in-frame clones, and not every one. The repertoire holds nearly 80,000 clones, with approximately 91% as singletons. Sequences were derived from CD4+ or CD8+ T cells sorted from blood, sampled in a trial of the OX40 agonist ivuxolimab. These receptor sequences come from an adult with an advanced solid tumor such as melanoma, head and neck, liver or kidney cancer. The CDR3 runs from the conserved cysteine through the conserved F or W. The D gene is left open where the match is weak. Size tells how often a clone was seen (once, few, many) or the class of an expanded clone, and some rows leave it out.

>-|once|TRBV2|TRBJ1-4
CASKELVGRTNEKLFF
TGTGCCAGCAAGGAATTAGTGGGGAGGACTAATGAAAAACTGTTTTTT
>-|-|TRBV5-1|TRBJ2-3
CASSLARTDTQYF
TGCGCCAGCAGCCTAGCACGCACAGATACGCAGTATTTT
>TRBD2|-|TRBV27|TRBJ2-7
CATGTSGTYGQYF
TGTGCGACCGGGACTAGCGGGACCTACGGGCAGTACTTC
>-|-|TRBV6-5|TRBJ1-2
CASSPRDYGYTF
TGTGCCAGCAGCCCGAGGGACTATGGCTACACCTTC
>-|-|TRBV21-1|TRBJ1-1
CASSKVRHGGTEAFF
TGTGCCAGCAGCAAAGTGCGACACGGCGGGACTGAAGCTTTCTTT
>-|-|TRBV28|TRBJ2-1
CASTGTGVGYNEQFF
TGTGCCAGCACCGGTACGGGAGTCGGGTACAATGAGCAGTTCTTC
>-|-|TRBV30|TRBJ2-7
CAWSPPRGEQYF
TGTGCCTGGAGTCCTCCACGGGGCGAGCAGTACTTC
>-|-|TRBV5-1|TRBJ2-1
CASSLGRGRGDEQFF
TGCGCCAGCAGCTTGGGTAGGGGGCGCGGGGATGAGCAGTTCTTC
>-|-|TRBV19|TRBJ2-7
CASSIGTDLSEQYF
TGTGCCAGTAGTATAGGGACGGACTTATCCGAGCAGTACTTC
>TRBD2|few|TRBV7-9|TRBJ2-7
CASSLGRGLAGAWYEQYF
TGTGCCAGCAGCTTAGGACGGGGACTAGCGGGAGCCTGGTACGAGCAGTACTTC
>-|-|TRBV6-5|TRBJ1-5
CASRPRTPSNQPQHF
TGTGCCAGCAGACCCAGAACCCCTAGCAATCAGCCCCAGCATTTT
>-|once|TRBV27|TRBJ1-6
CASSPRAQPNSPLHF
TGTGCCAGCTCCCCCCGTGCACAGCCAAATTCACCCCTCCACTTT
>-|-|TRBV11-2|TRBJ2-1
CASSLGGKISYNEQFF
TGTGCCAGCAGCTTAGGAGGGAAGATCTCCTACAATGAGCAGTTCTTC
>TRBD1|-|TRBV29-1|TRBJ1-1
CSVVNRGSVDEAFF
TGCAGCGTTGTGAACAGGGGTTCGGTCGATGAAGCTTTCTTT
>-|-|TRBV19|TRBJ2-1
CASSIPRGTAYNEQFF
TGTGCCAGTAGTATCCCCCGTGGGACGGCCTATAATGAGCAGTTCTTC
>TRBD1|-|TRBV5-1|TRBJ1-1
CASSLAGTGNTEAFF
TGCGCCAGCAGCTTAGCTGGGACAGGGAACACTGAAGCTTTCTTT
>TRBD2|-|TRBV5-1|TRBJ2-7
CASSLGGLAGSDEQYF
TGCGCCAGCAGCTTGGGGGGACTAGCGGGATCTGACGAGCAGTACTTC
>TRBD1|-|TRBV28|TRBJ1-5
CASSEDRGRTAQHF
TGTGCCAGCAGTGAGGACAGGGGGCGCACGGCCCAGCATTTT
>TRBD1|-|TRBV5-1|TRBJ2-7
CASSPGQGNEQYF
TGCGCCAGCAGCCCGGGACAGGGCAACGAGCAGTACTTC
>-|-|TRBV10-1|TRBJ2-3
CASSDAGPSNTQYF
TGCGCCAGCAGTGATGCGGGGCCCTCAAATACGCAGTATTTT
>-|-|TRBV6-1|TRBJ2-7
CASSEAFIRDIVPYEQYF
TGTGCCAGCAGTGAAGCGTTTATACGGGACATAGTCCCCTACGAGCAGTACTTC
>TRBD2|-|TRBV19|TRBJ2-1
CASTTSTRSYNEQFF
TGTGCCAGCACGACTAGCACCCGCTCCTACAATGAGCAGTTCTTC
>TRBD2|-|TRBV25-1|TRBJ2-7
CASSDLGGRGRFEQYF
TGTGCCAGCAGTGACCTCGGCGGGAGAGGGAGGTTCGAGCAGTACTTC
>-|once|TRBV6-1|TRBJ2-1
CASSLLGNEQFF
TGTGCCAGCAGTTTACTAGGGAATGAGCAGTTCTTC
>-|once|TRBV30|TRBJ1-1
CAWRDPGAGAFF
TGTGCCTGGAGAGACCCAGGGGCGGGAGCTTTCTTT
>-|-|TRBV21-1|TRBJ2-4
CASALLAKNIQYF
TGTGCCAGCGCACTTTTAGCCAAAAACATTCAGTACTTC
>-|-|TRBV7-6|TRBJ1-1
CASSDYLGGLNTEAFF
TGTGCCAGCAGCGACTACCTGGGGGGTCTGAACACTGAAGCTTTCTTT
>-|-|TRBV5-1|TRBJ2-2
CASSLEVHTGELFF
TGCGCCAGCAGCTTGGAGGTCCACACCGGGGAGCTGTTTTTT
>-|-|TRBV30|TRBJ1-1
CAWWREGTEAFF
TGTGCCTGGTGGCGGGAGGGGACTGAAGCTTTCTTT
>-|-|TRBV20-1|TRBJ2-5
CSASGETQYF
TGCAGTGCTAGCGGGGAGACCCAGTACTTC
>-|-|TRBV30|TRBJ2-7
CAWRVRAAPRYEQYF
TGTGCCTGGAGGGTCCGGGCAGCCCCCCGCTACGAGCAGTACTTC
>TRBD1|once|TRBV6-1|TRBJ1-3
CASSNRGTSGNTIYF
TGTGCCAGCAGTAACAGGGGCACGTCTGGAAACACCATATATTTT
>-|-|TRBV15|TRBJ2-1
CATSRVSRTYNEQFF
TGTGCCACCAGCAGAGTGTCCAGAACCTACAATGAGCAGTTCTTC
>-|-|TRBV4-2|TRBJ1-4
CASSHNTGTNEKLFF
TGTGCCAGCAGCCATAATACAGGGACTAATGAAAAACTGTTTTTT
>TRBD1|-|TRBV5-8|TRBJ2-2
CASSAGTGPEGELFF
TGTGCCAGCAGCGCCGGGACAGGACCCGAGGGGGAGCTGTTTTTT
>TRBD1|-|TRBV7-2|TRBJ2-5
CASSPDRGRETQYF
TGTGCCAGCAGCCCTGACAGGGGGCGGGAGACCCAGTACTTC
>TRBD2|-|TRBV4-2|TRBJ2-7
CASSQLPAGGPYEQYF
TGTGCCAGCAGCCAACTCCCGGCGGGAGGGCCTTACGAGCAGTACTTC
>TRBD1|-|TRBV6-1|TRBJ1-5
CASSAGQGVHQPQHF
TGTGCCAGCAGTGCGGGACAGGGGGTCCATCAGCCCCAGCATTTT
>TRBD2|-|TRBV2|TRBJ2-1
CASSEGTSGRFNEQFF
TGTGCCAGCAGTGAAGGCACTAGCGGGAGGTTTAATGAGCAGTTCTTC
>TRBD2|-|TRBV5-1|TRBJ2-1
CASSARLAGANEQFF
TGCGCCAGCAGCGCTAGGCTAGCGGGGGCCAATGAGCAGTTCTTC
>TRBD1|-|TRBV10-1|TRBJ2-1
CASSEGQGPYNEQFF
TGCGCCAGCAGTGAGGGACAGGGCCCCTACAATGAGCAGTTCTTC
>-|once|TRBV12-5|TRBJ1-5
CASGLARLNYSNQPQHF
TGTGCTAGTGGTTTGGCCCGACTTAATTATAGCAATCAGCCCCAGCATTTT
>-|-|TRBV12-5|TRBJ2-5
CASGLSSAETQYF
TGTGCTAGTGGTTTGTCTAGCGCAGAGACCCAGTACTTC
>-|-|TRBV5-4|TRBJ1-2
CASRDRQLGGYTF
TGTGCCAGCAGGGACCGCCAACTTGGAGGCTACACCTTC
>TRBD1|-|TRBV5-5|TRBJ1-4
CASSIPGQVKLFF
TGTGCCAGCAGCATCCCGGGACAGGTGAAACTGTTTTTT
>TRBD1|-|TRBV19|TRBJ1-5
CASTQTGNDNQPQHF
TGTGCCAGTACCCAGACAGGGAATGACAATCAGCCCCAGCATTTT
>TRBD1|-|TRBV29-1|TRBJ1-1
CSAPRQGAEAFF
TGCAGCGCCCCAAGACAGGGCGCGGAAGCTTTCTTT
>-|-|TRBV27|TRBJ2-2
CASSLLDGWNTGELFF
TGTGCCAGCAGTTTATTGGACGGCTGGAACACCGGGGAGCTGTTTTTT
>-|-|TRBV6-6|TRBJ2-3
CASSSATTSPDTQYF
TGTGCCAGCAGTTCGGCCACCACGAGCCCAGATACGCAGTATTTT